This entry lists 28 T cell receptor beta chains sequenced from one sample in a study of OX40 agonist ivuxolimab in advanced cancers. Some clones are missing from TCRdb's copy, which holds only in-frame ones; the method was immunoSEQ multiplex PCR. The data show fewer than 65,000 clones, roughly 88% seen once. Source: CD4+ or CD8+ T cells sorted from blood, taken in a trial of the OX40 agonist ivuxolimab. The source of these receptors is an adult with an advanced solid tumor such as melanoma, head and neck, liver or kidney cancer.

This chain links TRBV21-1 with TRBJ2-1; the D segment call TRBD2 is taken from the table without a DNA check. TRBV21-1 is described as a pseudogene. The CDR3 spans 17 residues. The CDR3 spells CASSKAPSGSIYNEQFF. In DNA form, the CDR3 reads TGTGCCAGCAGCAAAGCGCCTAGCGGGAGCATCTACAATGAGCAGTTCTTC.

The V and J genes are TRBV4-1 and TRBJ2-5, with 10 bases aligning to TRBD2. The CDR3 loop spans 20 amino acids. The ends lost 4 bases at V and 5 bases at J; junction bases unmatched: 22. CDR1 is MGHRA and CDR2 is YSYEKL in the germline V gene. The CDR3 spells CASSRRAPGTSETPGETQYF. The CDR3 DNA is TGCGCCAGCAGCCGGCGAGCGCCCGGGACTAGCGAAACCCCAGGGGAGACCCAGTACTTC.

This clone was recorded a few times. This chain links TRBV7-8 with TRBJ2-7; D may correspond to TRBD1 or TRBD2 (6 bases each). Trimming cost V 5 bases and J 3 bases, with 11 bases left between them. This CDR3 region has 13 residues. The germline gives CDR1 SGHVS, CDR2 FQNEAQ. Written as DNA, the CDR3 is TGTGCCAGCAGCCGGAGGGGGAGCTACGAGCAGTACTTC. Amino acid sequence: CASSRRGSYEQYF.

In this sample, this clone turned up once. Written as DNA, the CDR3 is TGTGCCAGCAGCTTAGCCCCCCGAGGGGAGACCCAGTACTTC. It translates to CASSLAPRGETQYF. The rearrangement joins TRBV7-9 to TRBJ2-5, with D perhaps matching TRBD2 (5 bases). CDR1 and CDR2 from the germline V gene are SEHNR and FQNEAQ (reference sequence). Trimming took 0 bases from V and 5 from J, leaving 10 bases between them. The CDR3 is 14 residues long.

The chain combines TRBV28 with TRBJ2-1; D possibly uses TRBD1 or TRBD2 (5 bases each). Germline CDR1 is MDHEN and CDR2 is SYDVKM. Trimming took off 3 bases at V and 12 bases at J, with 12 bases between the two ends. The CDR3 loop spans 12 amino acids. CDR3 loop: CASSFPMRGQFF. The DNA for the CDR3 is TGTGCCAGCAGTTTCCCCATGAGGGGGCAGTTCTTC.

V is TRBV2 and J is TRBJ1-5; D is ambiguous. This CDR3 spans 13 amino acids. Germline values: CDR1 SNHLY, CDR2 FYNNEI. V lost 3 bases and J lost 4, with 7 bases in between. CDR3 protein: CASSDTENQPQHF. In DNA form, the CDR3 reads TGTGCCAGCAGTGATACGGAGAATCAGCCCCAGCATTTT.

The CDR3: CASSELASVPNEKLFF. In nucleotides, the CDR3 is TGTGCCAGCAGTGAATTGGCGAGTGTACCTAATGAAAAACTGTTTTTT. The chain has TRBV6-1 and TRBJ1-4; D is uncertain. Trimming took off 2 bases at V and 3 bases at J, with 13 bases between the two ends. The CDR3 loop spans 16 amino acids. The germline CDR1 and CDR2 sequences are MNHNS and SASEGT.

The V and J genes are TRBV30 and TRBJ2-3, with D possibly TRBD1 on 8 matching bases. Germline CDR1 is GTSNPN and CDR2 is SVGIG (reference sequence). The CDR3 has 13 residues. Trimming took off 2 bases at V and 4 bases at J, with 10 bases between the two ends. CDR3 bases: TGTGCCTGGAGTACAGGGGGGGCAGATACGCAGTATTTT. Protein product: CAWSTGGADTQYF.

V is TRBV18 and J is TRBJ2-3, with D possibly matching TRBD2 (6 bases). Trimming took off 6 bases at V and 2 bases at J, with 18 bases between the two ends. CDR3 length: 16 amino acids. The V gene's germline CDR1 is KGHSH and CDR2 LQKENI. This CDR3 is CASSQSSGLNTDTQYF. The CDR3 DNA follows: TGTGCCAGCTCCCAGTCCTCGGGACTCAACACAGATACGCAGTATTTT. The full variable domain, its missing parts supplied by reference TRBV18 and TRBJ2-3, is NAGVMQNPRHLVRRRGQEARLRCSPMKGHSHVYWYRQLPEEGLKFMVYLQKENIIDESGMPKERFSAEFPKEGPSILRIQQVVRGDSAAYFCASSQSSGLNTDTQYFGPGTRLTVL.

This rearrangement joins TRBV29-1 to TRBJ1-2; 9 bases map to TRBD1. The V and J ends lost 6 bases and 8 bases, in that order; junction bases with no gene match: 10. Germline V gene lookup returns CDR1 SQVTM and CDR2 ANQGSEA. CDR3 size: 13 residues. The CDR3 here is CSVPGTGFEGYTF. CDR3 nucleotides: TGCAGCGTCCCGGGGACAGGGTTTGAGGGCTACACCTTC.

The CDR3 DNA follows: TGCGCCAGCAGCAACGACGGGATGAACACTGAAGCTTTCTTT. Translating gives CASSNDGMNTEAFF. J is TRBJ1-1 and V is TRBV5-1; D remains unclear. The CDR3 length is 14 residues. The germline CDR1 and CDR2 sequences are SGHRS and YFSETQ. V lost 4 bases and J 0 bases, leaving 10 bases between the germline ends. The whole variable domain, remainder taken from reference TRBV5-1 and TRBJ1-1, is KAGVTQTPRYLIKTRGQQVTLSCSPISGHRSVSWYQQTPGQGLQFLFEYFSETQRNKGNFPGRFSGRQFSNSRSEMNVSTLELGDSALYLCASSNDGMNTEAFFGQGTRLTVV.

This chain uses TRBV11-2 with TRBJ2-5; maybe TRBD1 (6 bases). The germline V gene encodes CDR1 SGHAT and CDR2 FQNNGV. Trimming took 3 bases from V and 2 from J, leaving 13 bases between them. There are 15 residues in the CDR3. CDR3 sequence: CASSFPTGWQETQYF. CDR3 bases: TGTGCCAGCAGCTTCCCCACAGGGTGGCAAGAGACCCAGTACTTC.

The V gene is TRBV4-1, the J gene TRBJ2-1; no reliable D call. The V gene lost 1 base and the J gene lost 3 bases, with 13 bases spanning the gap. The CDR3 contains 16 residues. From germline, CDR1 is MGHRA and CDR2 YSYEKL. This chain's CDR3 is CASSQGPLRYYNEQFF. CDR3 bases: TGCGCCAGCAGCCAAGGGCCCCTTCGCTACTACAATGAGCAGTTCTTC.

J is TRBJ2-7 and V is TRBV4-2; D is perhaps TRBD2 (5 bases). Looked up from germline, CDR1 is LGHNA and CDR2 is YNFKEQ. Trimming pared 1 base from V and 3 bases from J, leaving 10 bases between. The CDR3 runs to 14 residues. The CDR3 sequence: CASSQALVDYEQYF. The CDR3, as DNA: TGTGCCAGCAGCCAAGCACTAGTTGACTACGAGCAGTACTTC.

The chain links TRBV28 to TRBJ1-5; TRBD1 matches at 7 bases. Looked up from germline, CDR1 is MDHEN and CDR2 is SYDVKM. The CDR3 loop spans 13 amino acids. V shed 7 bases and J 5 bases; nucleotides not matched to a gene: 5. The CDR3 DNA reads as TGTGCCAGCACCAGACAGGGTGATCAGCCCCAGCATTTT. Translation: CASTRQGDQPQHF.

V and J are TRBV11-2 and TRBJ1-1; no clear D gene. Trimming stripped 5 bases from V and 10 bases from J, with 14 bases between. The CDR3 contains 12 residues. CDR1 SGHAT and CDR2 FQNNGV come from the germline V gene. CDR3 sequence (DNA): TGTGCCAGCAGCCATGATAACAAAAGAGCTTTCTTT. It is translated as CASSHDNKRAFF.

The J gene is TRBJ2-3, the V gene TRBV10-3; D tentatively fits TRBD1 or TRBD2 (5 bases each). Per the germline V gene, CDR1 is ENHRY and CDR2 is SYGVKD. This CDR3 has 15 residues. The V gene lost 0 bases and the J gene lost 3 bases, with 10 bases spanning the gap. For the CDR3, the DNA is TGTGCCATCAGTGAGTCGGAGAGGGGAACAGATACGCAGTATTTT. Encoded protein: CAISESERGTDTQYF.

The chain uses TRBV11-3 and TRBJ2-3; 8 nucleotides agree with TRBD1. Germline values: CDR1 SGHNT, CDR2 YENEEA. The trim removed 5 bases at V and 6 bases at J, leaving 7 bases unmatched. This CDR3 comprises 14 residues. Here the CDR3 DNA reads TGTGCCAGCAGCAGCTGGACAGGGTATGATACGCAGTATTTT. Protein sequence: CASSSWTGYDTQYF.

The chain couples TRBV28 to TRBJ1-1, with D possibly matching TRBD1 (6 bases). V lost 6 bases and J lost 7, with 15 bases in between. Per germline, CDR1 MDHEN and CDR2 SYDVKM. There are 13 residues in the CDR3. This CDR3 reads CASSPNEGGEAFF. The CDR3 DNA is TGTGCCAGCAGCCCAAATGAGGGGGGTGAAGCTTTCTTT.

The chain carries TRBV19 and TRBJ2-2; D is ambiguous. The CDR3 is made up of 14 amino acids. V shed 2 bases and J shed 6 bases, with 10 bases lying between them. Germline V CDR1 and CDR2: LNHDA, SQIVND (reference sequence). The CDR3 loop is CASSISGIPGELFF. CDR3 in DNA: TGTGCCAGTAGTATATCTGGGATCCCCGGGGAGCTGTTTTTT.

This clone occurred once. The V gene is TRBV19, the J gene TRBJ1-1, with D perhaps matching TRBD1 (5 bases). The V gene lost 3 bases and the J gene lost 3 bases, with 8 bases spanning the gap. Germline V gene sequence: CDR1 LNHDA, CDR2 SQIVND (reference sequence). This CDR3 has 13 amino acids. The CDR3 DNA reads TGTGCCAGTAGTATGCGGGGGGACACTGAAGCTTTCTTT. Protein sequence: CASSMRGDTEAFF.

The V call is TRBV5-1, the J call TRBJ1-1; D gene uncertain. Trimming stripped 5 bases from V and 1 base from J, with 21 bases between. CDR3 length equals 17 residues. The germline gives CDR1 SGHRS, CDR2 YFSETQ. The CDR3, as DNA: TGCGCCAGCAGTATTGGATTGGGTGGAATGGCGAACACTGAAGCTTTCTTT. It translates to CASSIGLGGMANTEAFF.

The CDR3 is CASRKPGPSYEQYF. In DNA, the CDR3 is TGTGCCAGCAGAAAACCGGGCCCCTCCTACGAGCAGTACTTC. V is TRBV6-6 and J is TRBJ2-7, with no clear D. The germline V and J ends were trimmed by 6 bases and 0 bases, with 12 bases remaining between them. Germline values: CDR1 MNHNY, CDR2 SVGAGI (reference sequence). CDR3 length: 14 amino acids.

This chain uses TRBV2 with TRBJ1-4; 9 bases are shared with TRBD1. The CDR3 has 14 residues. CDR1 SNHLY and CDR2 FYNNEI come from the germline V gene. V dropped 5 bases and J dropped 8; count of bases not matched to a gene: 6. CDR3 loop: CASSKQGAGEKLFF. Here the CDR3 DNA reads TGTGCCAGCAGTAAACAGGGGGCGGGGGAAAAACTGTTTTTT.

This chain uses TRBV18 with TRBJ1-3; TRBD1 might be the D (6 bases). CDR3 length: 16 residues. Trimming stripped 1 base from V and 3 bases from J, with 13 bases between. In germline, CDR1 is KGHSH, CDR2 LQKENI. The CDR3 bases are TGTGCCAGCTCACCACGAAGGGCAGGGGATGGAAACACCATATATTTT. Its translation is CASSPRRAGDGNTIYF.

The chain combines TRBV11-3 with TRBJ2-3, with D unclear. The CDR3 consists of 13 residues. From germline, CDR1 is SGHNT and CDR2 YENEEA. With 5 bases removed from V and 2 bases from J, the gap between germline ends came to 8 bases. The CDR3 nucleotides read TGTGCCAGCAGCAAGACCTACACAGATACGCAGTATTTT. Translation gives CASSKTYTDTQYF.

The chain links TRBV15 to TRBJ2-3; 8 positions agree with TRBD2. Germline assignment: CDR1 LNHNV and CDR2 YYDKDF (reference sequence). The V and J ends lost 5 bases and 7 bases, in that order; junction bases with no gene match: 14. This CDR3 comprises 16 residues. The CDR3 reads CATSRIGSGRAHTQYF. The CDR3 bases are TGTGCCACCAGCCGAATCGGGAGCGGGAGAGCCCATACGCAGTATTTT.

The chain combines TRBV6-1 with TRBJ2-5; no clear D. The CDR3 sequence is 13 residues long. CDR1 and CDR2 (germline): MNHNS, SASEGT. V was shortened by 8 bases and J by 5 bases, with 15 bases between the two germline ends. The CDR3 is CASVTDLGETQYF. CDR3 coding DNA: TGTGCCAGCGTTACAGATTTAGGGGAGACCCAGTACTTC.